The 30 T cell receptor beta chains reported below all come from one sample, sequenced in a study of T cell repertoires in cytomegalovirus infection. Antigens of these TCRs are unknown. TCRdb re-derived calls from the reads in MiXCR, one entry per CDR3 protein. The repertoire has about 920,000 distinct CDR3 sequences, roughly 31% of them found once; the top ten carry 11% to 15%. Specimen: cultured CD8+ T cells from PBMCs, collected from culture after CMV antigen stimulation. The receptors were gathered from a human donor in good health (CMV status not recorded). Some clones in this sample may be carry-over from other donors' samples.

This clonotype was seen repeatedly, ten times or more. DNA for the CDR3: TGTGCCAGCAGCGAGGGGGCCAGCTCCTACAATGAGCAGTTCTTC. As protein: CASSEGASSYNEQFF. The chain uses TRBV28 and TRBJ2-1, with 7 bases that match TRBD1. The CDR3 totals 15 residues. J was trimmed by 0 bases and V by 6 bases; bases with no gene match: 5. CDR1 is MDHEN, CDR2 SYDVKM, per germline.

In nucleotides, the CDR3 is TGCAGCGTTGCGCGAACCGGGAGACGATCCCGAGAGACCCAGTACTTC. Amino acids: CSVARTGRRSRETQYF. V usage is TRBV29-1 and J usage is TRBJ2-5; a possible D gene is TRBD2 (6 bases). Trimming cost V 4 bases and J 4 bases, with 22 bases left between them. CDR3 length equals 16 residues. Germline V lookup: CDR1 SQVTM, CDR2 ANQGSEA.

Ten or more counts support this clonotype. The chain recombines TRBV7-9 with TRBJ2-3; D unresolved. V lost 0 bases, J lost 1 base, and 5 bases lay in between. The CDR3 covers 14 residues. CDR1 and CDR2 (germline): SEHNR, FQNEAQ (reference sequence). The CDR3 nucleotides are TGTGCCAGCAGCTTAGCCGATCGCACAGATACGCAGTATTTT. Its protein product is CASSLADRTDTQYF.

The chain recombines TRBV7-3 with TRBJ2-2; D not certain. Germline CDR1 is SGHTA and CDR2 is FQGTGA. Trimming shortened V by 5 bases and J by 7 bases, and 8 bases separated the two germline ends. This CDR3 contains 12 residues. Here the CDR3 reads CASSVWGGELFF. The CDR3 nucleotides are TGTGCCAGCAGCGTGTGGGGCGGGGAGCTGTTTTTT.

This chain uses TRBV4-1 with TRBJ1-2, with D possibly matching TRBD1 (6 bases). The CDR3 is 15 amino acids. Trimming stripped 2 bases from V and 2 bases from J, with 12 bases between. CDR1 and CDR2 (germline): MGHRA, YSYEKL. The CDR3 is CASSQRGGPNYGYTF. CDR3 in DNA: TGCGCCAGCAGCCAAAGGGGGGGGCCAAACTATGGCTACACCTTC.

The CDR3 region has the DNA TGTGCCAGCAGTTTTATGGGGGGCCCAGATACGCAGTATTTT. This translates into CASSFMGGPDTQYF. This chain connects TRBV28 to TRBJ2-3; D possibly uses TRBD1 or TRBD2 (6 bases each). The V end lost 3 bases, the J end lost 4 bases, and 11 bases lay between the germline ends. Germline V gives CDR1 MDHEN, CDR2 SYDVKM. The CDR3 runs 14 residues. The entire variable domain, with the rest obtained from reference TRBV28 and TRBJ2-3, is as follows: DVKVTQSSRYLVKRTGEKVFLECVQDMDHENMFWYRQDPGLGLRLIYFSYDVKMKEKGDIPEGYSVSREKKERFSLILESASTNQTSMYLCASSFMGGPDTQYFGPGTRLTVL.

The chain has TRBV6-1 and TRBJ2-7, with TRBD1 as a possible D gene (7 bases). This CDR3 has 15 amino acids. V lost 2 bases and J 0 bases, leaving 11 bases between the germline ends. Germline CDR1 reads MNHNS; CDR2 reads SASEGT. CDR3 nucleotide sequence: TGTGCCAGCAGTGAATGGAGGGGGCTCTCCTACGAGCAGTACTTC. Translated, it gives CASSEWRGLSYEQYF.

This clonotype was picked up a small number of times. This clone may be a read error of a much larger clone one base away. The chain links TRBV7-9 to TRBJ1-3; D remains ambiguous. Trimming took off 1 base at V and 2 bases at J, with 12 bases between the two ends. From germline, CDR1 is SEHNR and CDR2 FQNEAQ (reference sequence). There are 16 residues in the CDR3. In DNA form, the CDR3 reads TGTGCCAGCAGCTTAGTGCGTGGGTTCCCTGGAAACACCATATATTTT. Translating gives CASSLVRGFPGNTIYF.

This chain joins TRBV7-6 and TRBJ2-3; a possible D gene is TRBD2 (5 bases). Trimming stripped 6 bases from V and 0 bases from J, with 13 bases between. This CDR3 is 15 amino acids long. Germline CDR1 SGHVS, CDR2 FNYEAQ. In DNA form, the CDR3 reads TGTGCCAGCAGACTAGTCCCCGTAAGCACAGATACGCAGTATTTT. Its translation: CASRLVPVSTDTQYF.

This chain connects TRBV6-5 to TRBJ2-7; TRBD2 is a possible D gene (6 bases). The length of the CDR3 is 17 residues. Germline V lookup: CDR1 MNHEY, CDR2 SVGAGI. Trimming pared 0 bases from V and 0 bases from J, leaving 15 bases between. The CDR3 DNA reads TGTGCCAGCAGTTACTCGTTAATCGGGAGCACCTCCTACGAGCAGTACTTC. Protein product: CASSYSLIGSTSYEQYF.

A remark on this clonotype: Since a much larger clone is just one base distant, this may be a read error. The chain employs TRBV7-2 and TRBJ2-7, with a possible D match to TRBD2 (6 bases). CDR1 is SGHTA and CDR2 is FQGNSA in the germline V gene. The CDR3 runs 14 residues. CDR3 DNA: TGTGTCAGCAGCTTAGCAACGGGGGCCTACGAGCAGTACTTC. Translated, it gives CVSSLATGAYEQYF.

The chain is built from TRBV4-2 and TRBJ2-7, with 9 bases lining up with TRBD1. The CDR3 covers 14 residues. With 3 bases clipped from V and 7 bases from J, the junction kept 7 bases outside the gene matches. Germline V lookup: CDR1 LGHNA, CDR2 YNFKEQ. The CDR3 region has the DNA TGTGCCAGCAGCCAGACAGGGGGAGTGGGAGAGCAGTACGTC. Its translation is CASSQTGGVGEQYV.

This chain connects TRBV14 to TRBJ2-2; TRBD1 might be the D (7 bases). The germline CDR1 and CDR2 sequences are SGHDN and FVKESK. The ends were cut back, 1 base at V and 4 bases at J, with 13 bases in the middle. There are 16 residues in the CDR3. CDR3 in DNA: TGTGCCAGCAGCCAAGCAGGGGGGCCGGGCACCGGGGAGCTGTTTTTT. Residues: CASSQAGGPGTGELFF.

This clonotype turned up a few times. The chain recombines TRBV7-9 with TRBJ2-2, with 14 bases identical to TRBD2. Germline V CDR1 and CDR2: SEHNR, FQNEAQ (reference sequence). The V and J ends lost 4 bases and 0 bases, in that order; junction bases with no gene match: 4. CDR3 size: 18 residues. The DNA for the CDR3 is TGTGCCAGCAGCTGGGGACTAGCGGGGGTATCGAACACCGGGGAGCTGTTTTTT. Encoded protein: CASSWGLAGVSNTGELFF.

The rearrangement uses TRBV7-6 and TRBJ2-1, with D maybe TRBD2 (6 bases). The CDR3 contains 16 residues. The V end lost 1 base, the J end lost 4 bases, and 14 bases lay between the germline ends. CDR1 and CDR2 (germline): SGHVS, FNYEAQ. CDR3 amino acids: CASSLGYRDSYNEQFF. Written as DNA, the CDR3 is TGTGCCAGCAGCTTAGGGTACCGGGACTCATACAATGAGCAGTTCTTC.

This rearrangement joins TRBV7-6 to TRBJ2-3, with 7 bases lining up with TRBD2. The V gene end was trimmed by 4 bases and the J gene end by 2 bases; junction bases not matched to a gene: 9. This CDR3 contains 16 residues. Germline CDR1 reads SGHVS; CDR2 reads FNYEAQ. The CDR3 protein is CASSSQGGTNTDTQYF. CDR3 nucleotides: TGTGCCAGCAGCTCTCAGGGAGGGACTAACACAGATACGCAGTATTTT.

The chain employs TRBV7-9 and TRBJ1-5; tentatively, D is TRBD1 (6 bases). The CDR3 covers 16 residues. CDR1 is SEHNR, CDR2 FQNEAQ, per germline (reference sequence). Trimming stripped 5 bases from V and 4 bases from J, with 18 bases between. DNA of the CDR3: TGTGCCAGCAGCAGGGATATCTGGGGGCCGAATCAGCCCCAGCATTTT. It yields the protein CASSRDIWGPNQPQHF.

This clonotype came up a few times. V gene TRBV10-3 combines with J gene TRBJ2-2; possibly TRBD1 for D (5 bases). CDR1 is ENHRY, CDR2 SYGVKD, per germline. CDR3 length: 16 residues. Trimming shortened V by 2 bases and J by 3 bases, and 13 bases separated the two germline ends. The chain's CDR3 is CAISELAGSHTGELFF. For the CDR3, the DNA is TGTGCCATCAGTGAGCTGGCAGGGTCTCACACCGGGGAGCTGTTTTTT.

The genes are TRBV25-1 and TRBJ1-4; D might be TRBD1 (6 bases). The length of the CDR3 is 17 residues. Trimming left V 3 bases short and J 7 bases short, with 21 bases between. CDR1 MGHDK and CDR2 SYGVNS come from the germline V gene. DNA for the CDR3: TGTGCCAGCAGTGATTACGGGGGCGCGGGGTTTGCTGAAAAACTGTTTTTT. Its protein product is CASSDYGGAGFAEKLFF.

This clonotype was seen a few times. CDR3 nucleotide sequence: TGTGCCAGCAGCGTACGACAGGGGGCAAGGGAGCAGTACTTC. The encoded protein is CASSVRQGAREQYF. The chain has TRBV7-6 and TRBJ2-7, with TRBD1 matching 10 bases. Germline V gives CDR1 SGHVS, CDR2 FNYEAQ. The CDR3 covers 14 residues. V lost 5 bases to trimming and J lost 7 bases; unmatched junction nucleotides: 8.

This clonotype was detected many times. CDR3 in DNA: TGTGCCAGCAGCTTAGATGGGGGGAACACCGGGGAGCTGTTTTTT. It specifies CASSLDGGNTGELFF. V usage is TRBV7-2 and J usage is TRBJ2-2; D may match TRBD1 or TRBD2 (5 bases each). V lost 1 base and J lost 1, with 7 bases in between. Germline V gene sequence: CDR1 SGHTA, CDR2 FQGNSA. The length of the CDR3 is 15 residues.

In DNA, the CDR3 is TGCGCCAGCAGCCAAGCGGGGACAGGGGCCGACGAGCAGTACTTC. Translated: CASSQAGTGADEQYF. The rearrangement joins TRBV4-1 to TRBJ2-7, with 10 bases aligning to TRBD1. The CDR3 has 15 residues. V shed 1 base and J 5 bases; nucleotides not matched to a gene: 5. Germline assignment: CDR1 MGHRA and CDR2 YSYEKL.

The J gene is TRBJ1-6, the V gene TRBV5-5; 7 bases map to TRBD1. Germline values: CDR1 SGHKS, CDR2 YYEKEE (reference sequence). This CDR3 region has 15 residues. V lost 4 bases and J lost 7; bases outside the gene matches: 8. Here the CDR3 reads CASSGPQGTNSPLHF. In DNA form, the CDR3 reads TGTGCCAGCAGCGGACCACAGGGGACCAATTCACCCCTCCACTTT.

The chain recombines TRBV12-3 or TRBV12-4 with TRBJ2-3; D is possibly TRBD1 (6 bases). The CDR3 is made up of 13 amino acids. With 6 bases removed from V and 6 bases from J, the gap between germline ends came to 13 bases. The CDR3 DNA follows: TGTGCCAGCAGGGACAGTTTGCTGGATACGCAGTATTTT. Encoded protein: CASRDSLLDTQYF.

The rearrangement links TRBV6-4 to TRBJ2-7; D not certain. V was shortened by 0 bases and J by 4 bases, with 7 bases between the two germline ends. From germline, CDR1 is MRHNA and CDR2 SNTAGT. The CDR3 length is 13 residues. CDR3 nucleotides: TGTGCCAGCAGTGACTCGTCTAGGTACGAGCAGTACTTC. It is translated as CASSDSSRYEQYF.

The rearrangement uses TRBV2 and TRBJ1-1; possibly TRBD1 for D (5 bases). Trimming removed 8 bases from V and 7 bases from J, with 17 bases in between. The CDR3 is 13 amino acids. CDR1 is SNHLY and CDR2 is FYNNEI in the germline V gene. CDR3 nucleotides: TGTGCCAGCCTTCCGGGGGGGACTCTTGAAGCTTTCTTT. The encoded protein is CASLPGGTLEAFF.

This clonotype was seen a handful of times. This chain connects TRBV6-5 to TRBJ2-3; 13 nucleotides line up with TRBD2. This CDR3 has 16 amino acids. Germline V gives CDR1 MNHEY, CDR2 SVGAGI. Unmatched junction bases numbered 3, after V lost 0 bases and J lost 6 bases. The CDR3 nucleotides read TGTGCCAGCAGTTACTCCACTAGCGGGGGGGGGGATACGCAGTATTTT. It encodes CASSYSTSGGGDTQYF.

Only a few counts were recorded for this clonotype. The chain couples TRBV4-3 to TRBJ2-1; 7 nucleotides align to TRBD1. With V trimmed by 0 bases and J by 0 bases, 8 bases remained unmatched. The CDR3 is 18 residues long. CDR1 and CDR2 (germline): LGHNA, YSLEER. CDR3 nucleotides: TGCGCCAGCAGCCAAGATGGTAGGGGGCTGAGCTCCTACAATGAGCAGTTCTTC. Residues: CASSQDGRGLSSYNEQFF.

Points on this clonotype: One end of the junction does not line up with germline, which may come from a read error. The rearrangement joins TRBV4-1 to TRBJ1-3; no firm D call. The CDR3 runs 16 residues. Germline V gives CDR1 MGHRA, CDR2 YSYEKL. The CDR3 sequence: CASSQERYDSGNTIYF. Written as DNA, the CDR3 is TGCGCCAGCAGTCAAGAGCGTTACGACTCTGGAAACACCATATATTTT.

In DNA, the CDR3 is TGTGCCAGCAGCGCAGAGGGGGGGCCGACCGGGGAGCTGTTTTTT. Translated, it gives CASSAEGGPTGELFF. This sequence joins TRBV9 and TRBJ2-2; D may be TRBD2 (7 bases). The CDR3 totals 15 residues. Germline CDR1 is SGDLS and CDR2 is YYNGEE. V was shortened by 3 bases and J by 5 bases, with 14 bases between the two germline ends.